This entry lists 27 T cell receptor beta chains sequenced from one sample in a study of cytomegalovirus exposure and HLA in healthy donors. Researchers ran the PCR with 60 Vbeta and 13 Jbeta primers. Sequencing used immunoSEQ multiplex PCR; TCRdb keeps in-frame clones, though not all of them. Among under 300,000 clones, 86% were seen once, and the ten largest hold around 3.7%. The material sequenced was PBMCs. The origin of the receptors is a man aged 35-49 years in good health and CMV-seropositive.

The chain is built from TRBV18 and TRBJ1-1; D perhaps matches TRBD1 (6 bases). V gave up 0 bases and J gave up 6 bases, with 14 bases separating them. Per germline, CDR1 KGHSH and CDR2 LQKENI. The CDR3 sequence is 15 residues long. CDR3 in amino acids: CASSPPRRGLPEAFF. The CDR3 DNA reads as TGTGCCAGCTCACCACCCCGCAGGGGTCTCCCTGAAGCTTTCTTT.

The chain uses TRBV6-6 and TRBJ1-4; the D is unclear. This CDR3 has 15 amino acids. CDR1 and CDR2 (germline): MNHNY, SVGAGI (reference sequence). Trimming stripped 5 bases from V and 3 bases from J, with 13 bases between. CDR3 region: CASSAPGVSNEKLFF. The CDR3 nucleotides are TGTGCCAGCAGTGCCCCCGGGGTTTCTAATGAAAAACTGTTTTTT.

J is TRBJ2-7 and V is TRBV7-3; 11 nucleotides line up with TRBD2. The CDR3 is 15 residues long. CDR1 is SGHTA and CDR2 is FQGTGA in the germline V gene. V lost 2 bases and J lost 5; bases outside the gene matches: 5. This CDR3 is CASSLLAGGPHEQYF. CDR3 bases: TGTGCCAGCAGCTTATTAGCGGGAGGGCCGCACGAGCAGTACTTC. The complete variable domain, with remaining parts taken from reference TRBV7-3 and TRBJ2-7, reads GAGVSQTPSNKVTEKGKYVELRCDPISGHTALYWYRQSLGQGPEFLIYFQGTGAADDSGLPNDRFFAVRPEGSVSTLKIQRTERGDSAVYLCASSLLAGGPHEQYFGPGTRLTVT.

CDR3 in amino acids: CASSLDRGTGELFF. CDR3 nucleotides: TGTGCCAGCAGCTTAGATCGGGGCACCGGGGAGCTGTTTTTT. The rearrangement joins TRBV11-2 to TRBJ2-2, with D possibly being TRBD2 (5 bases). Germline loops: CDR1 SGHAT, CDR2 FQNNGV. The CDR3 extends over 14 amino acids. V was clipped by 0 bases and J by 4 bases, with 6 bases between them.

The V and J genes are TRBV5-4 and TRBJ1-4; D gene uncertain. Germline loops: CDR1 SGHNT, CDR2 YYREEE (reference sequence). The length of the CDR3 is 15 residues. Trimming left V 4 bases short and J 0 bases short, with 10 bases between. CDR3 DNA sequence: TGTGCCAGCAGCCTGGACCTAGCAACTAATGAAAAACTGTTTTTT. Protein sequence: CASSLDLATNEKLFF. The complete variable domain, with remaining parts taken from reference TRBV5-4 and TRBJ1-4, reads ETGVTQSPTHLIKTRGQQVTLRCSSQSGHNTVSWYQQALGQGPQFIFQYYREEENGRGNFPPRFSGLQFPNYSSELNVNALELDDSALYLCASSLDLATNEKLFFGSGTQLSVL.

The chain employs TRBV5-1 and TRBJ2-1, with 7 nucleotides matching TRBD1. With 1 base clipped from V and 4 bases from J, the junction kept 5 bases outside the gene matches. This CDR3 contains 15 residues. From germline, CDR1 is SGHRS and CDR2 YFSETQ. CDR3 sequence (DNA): TGCGCCAGCAGCTTGTCGGGGACAGTTTACAATGAGCAGTTCTTC. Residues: CASSLSGTVYNEQFF.

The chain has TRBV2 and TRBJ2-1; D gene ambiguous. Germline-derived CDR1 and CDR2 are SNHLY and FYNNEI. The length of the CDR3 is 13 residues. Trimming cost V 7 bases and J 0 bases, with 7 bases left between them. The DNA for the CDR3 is TGTGCCAGCAATCCAAACTCCTACAATGAGCAGTTCTTC. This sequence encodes CASNPNSYNEQFF.

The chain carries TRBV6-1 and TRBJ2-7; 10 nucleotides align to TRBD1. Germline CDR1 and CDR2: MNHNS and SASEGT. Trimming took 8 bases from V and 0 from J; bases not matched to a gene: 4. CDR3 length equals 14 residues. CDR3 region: CASLGTGDSYEQYF. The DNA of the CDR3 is TGTGCCAGCCTCGGGACAGGGGACTCCTACGAGCAGTACTTC.

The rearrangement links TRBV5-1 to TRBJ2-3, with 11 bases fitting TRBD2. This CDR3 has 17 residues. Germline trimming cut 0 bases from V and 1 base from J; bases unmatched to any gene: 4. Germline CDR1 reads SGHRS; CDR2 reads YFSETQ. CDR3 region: CASSLAILAGGTDTQYF. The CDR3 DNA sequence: TGCGCCAGCAGCTTGGCCATACTAGCGGGGGGCACAGATACGCAGTATTTT.

The CDR3 bases are TGTGCCAGCAGTCAACCCGGGACAGGGTACGAGCAGTACTTC. It specifies CASSQPGTGYEQYF. The rearrangement joins TRBV28 to TRBJ2-7, with TRBD1 identical over 9 bases. The CDR3 length is 14 residues. Trimming cost V 5 bases and J 4 bases; bases outside gene matches: 6. In germline, CDR1 is MDHEN, CDR2 SYDVKM.

CDR3 DNA: TGTGCCAGCAGTTTGACAGTGTGGGGTGGCTACACCTTC. This sequence encodes CASSLTVWGGYTF. The V gene is TRBV2, the J gene TRBJ1-2; TRBD1 might be the D (5 bases). The V and J ends lost 5 bases and 7 bases respectively, with 14 bases between them. This CDR3 comprises 13 residues. Germline CDR1 reads SNHLY; CDR2 reads FYNNEI.

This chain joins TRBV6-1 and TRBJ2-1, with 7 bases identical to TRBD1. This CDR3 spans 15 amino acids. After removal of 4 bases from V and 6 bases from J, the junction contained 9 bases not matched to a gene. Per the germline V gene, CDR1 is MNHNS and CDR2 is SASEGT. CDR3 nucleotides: TGTGCCAGCAGTGCGACAGGGCATAGTAGCAATGAGCAGTTCTTC. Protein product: CASSATGHSSNEQFF.

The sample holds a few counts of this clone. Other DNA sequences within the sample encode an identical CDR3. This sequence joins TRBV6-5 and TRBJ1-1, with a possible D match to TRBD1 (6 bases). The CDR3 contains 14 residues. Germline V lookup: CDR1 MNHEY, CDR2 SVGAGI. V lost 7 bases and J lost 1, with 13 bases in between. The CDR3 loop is CASTSDRRNTEAFF. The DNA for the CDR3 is TGTGCCAGCACCAGTGACAGGAGGAACACTGAAGCTTTCTTT.

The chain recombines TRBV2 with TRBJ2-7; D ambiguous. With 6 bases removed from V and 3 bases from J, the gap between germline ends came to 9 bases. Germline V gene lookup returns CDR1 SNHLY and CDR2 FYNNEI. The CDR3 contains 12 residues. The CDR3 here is CASSLRIYEQYF. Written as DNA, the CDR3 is TGTGCCAGCAGCCTCAGAATCTACGAGCAGTACTTC.

DNA for the CDR3: TGTGCCAGCAGCTTAGAGTCGGGAGCCTCCTACAATGAGCAGTTCTTC. Translation gives CASSLESGASYNEQFF. The chain has TRBV11-2 and TRBJ2-1; D may be TRBD2 (6 bases). Between the trimmed V and J ends, which lost 0 bases and 0 bases, there was a span of 9 bases. Germline CDR1 reads SGHAT; CDR2 reads FQNNGV. CDR3 length equals 16 residues.

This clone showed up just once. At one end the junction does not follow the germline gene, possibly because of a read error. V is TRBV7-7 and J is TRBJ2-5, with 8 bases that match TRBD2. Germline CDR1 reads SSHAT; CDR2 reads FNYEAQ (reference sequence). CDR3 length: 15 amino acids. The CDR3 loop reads CASSESGSYQETQYF. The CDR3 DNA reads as TGTGCTAGCAGCGAAAGCGGGAGTTACCAAGAGACCCAGTACTTC.

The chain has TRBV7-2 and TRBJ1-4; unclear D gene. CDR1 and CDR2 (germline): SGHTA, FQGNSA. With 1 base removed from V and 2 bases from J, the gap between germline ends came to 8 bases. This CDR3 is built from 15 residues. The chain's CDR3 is CASSLGGGTNEKLFF. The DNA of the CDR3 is TGTGCCAGCAGCTTAGGGGGAGGCACTAATGAAAAACTGTTTTTT.

The CDR3 nucleotides read TGCGCCAGCGCGACCGACAGGGGTGTGGAGACCCAGTACTTC. It encodes CASATDRGVETQYF. The rearrangement joins TRBV5-1 to TRBJ2-5; 8 nucleotides align to TRBD1. Germline CDR1 reads SGHRS; CDR2 reads YFSETQ. After removal of 7 bases from V and 5 bases from J, the junction contained 10 bases not matched to a gene. This CDR3 region has 14 residues. Drawing the rest from reference TRBV5-1 and TRBJ2-5, the complete variable domain is KAGVTQTPRYLIKTRGQQVTLSCSPISGHRSVSWYQQTPGQGLQFLFEYFSETQRNKGNFPGRFSGRQFSNSRSEMNVSTLELGDSALYLCASATDRGVETQYFGPGTRLLVL.

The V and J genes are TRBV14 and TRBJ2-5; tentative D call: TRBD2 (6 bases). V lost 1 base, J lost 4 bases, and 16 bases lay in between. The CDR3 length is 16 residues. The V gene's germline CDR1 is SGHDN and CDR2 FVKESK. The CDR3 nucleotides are TGTGCCAGCAGCCAAGGGGGCACGCGGGGTCTAGAGACCCAGTACTTC. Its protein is CASSQGGTRGLETQYF.

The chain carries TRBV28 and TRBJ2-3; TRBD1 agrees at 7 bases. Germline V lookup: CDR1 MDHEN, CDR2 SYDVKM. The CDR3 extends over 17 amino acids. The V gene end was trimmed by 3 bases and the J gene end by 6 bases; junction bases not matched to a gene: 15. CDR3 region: CASSLAGGPLIPDTQYF. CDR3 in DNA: TGTGCCAGCAGTTTGGCAGGGGGACCCCTAATTCCGGATACGCAGTATTTT.

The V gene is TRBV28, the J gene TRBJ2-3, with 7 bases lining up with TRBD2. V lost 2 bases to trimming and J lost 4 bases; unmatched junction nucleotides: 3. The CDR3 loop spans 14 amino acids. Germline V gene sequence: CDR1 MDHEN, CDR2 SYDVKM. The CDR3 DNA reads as TGTGCCAGCAGTTTAAGGACTAGATCAGATACGCAGTATTTT. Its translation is CASSLRTRSDTQYF.

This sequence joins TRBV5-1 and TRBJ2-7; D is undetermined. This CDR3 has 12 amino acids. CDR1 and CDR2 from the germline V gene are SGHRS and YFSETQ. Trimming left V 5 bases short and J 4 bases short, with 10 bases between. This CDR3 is CASRRPGYEQYF. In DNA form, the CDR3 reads TGCGCCAGCAGACGACCGGGTTACGAGCAGTACTTC.

The CDR3 spells CASSLMTYYGYTF. The CDR3 DNA follows: TGTGCCAGCAGCTTAATGACTTACTATGGCTACACCTTC. The chain joins TRBV7-2 to TRBJ1-2; no clear D. The V gene lost 2 bases and the J gene lost 3 bases, with 7 bases spanning the gap. The CDR3 length is 13 residues. CDR1 is SGHTA, CDR2 FQGNSA, per germline. The entire variable domain, with the rest obtained from reference TRBV7-2 and TRBJ1-2, is as follows: GAGVSQSPSNKVTEKGKDVELRCDPISGHTALYWYRQSLGQGLEFLIYFQGNSAPDKSGLPSDRFSAERTGGSVSTLTIQRTQQEDSAVYLCASSLMTYYGYTFGSGTRLTVV.

The DNA for the CDR3 is TGTGCCAGCTCACCCTACGCCGGGACAGGGGCTGGTAGCTCCTACAATGAGCAGTTCTTC. Protein sequence: CASSPYAGTGAGSSYNEQFF. The chain couples TRBV18 to TRBJ2-1; 10 bases are shared with TRBD1. In germline, CDR1 is KGHSH, CDR2 LQKENI. The CDR3 covers 20 residues. Trimming took 3 bases from V and 0 from J; bases not matched to a gene: 14.

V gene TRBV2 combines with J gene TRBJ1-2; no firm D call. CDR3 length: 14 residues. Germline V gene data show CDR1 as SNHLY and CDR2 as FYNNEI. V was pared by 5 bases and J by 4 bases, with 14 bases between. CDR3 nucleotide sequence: TGTGCCAGCAGTTCGGAGGGAAGCGTCTATGGCTACACCTTC. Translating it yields CASSSEGSVYGYTF.

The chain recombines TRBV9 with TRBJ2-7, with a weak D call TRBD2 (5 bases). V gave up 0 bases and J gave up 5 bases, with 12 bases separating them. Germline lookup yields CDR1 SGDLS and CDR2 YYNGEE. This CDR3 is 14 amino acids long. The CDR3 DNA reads TGTGCCAGCAGCGTAGGGACTGACACCCACGAGCAGTACTTC. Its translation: CASSVGTDTHEQYF.

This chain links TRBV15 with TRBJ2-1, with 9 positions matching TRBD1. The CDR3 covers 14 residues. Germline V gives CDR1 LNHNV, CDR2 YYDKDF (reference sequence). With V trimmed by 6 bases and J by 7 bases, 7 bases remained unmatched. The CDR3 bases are TGTGCCACCAGTCCAGGGACAGGGCCAAATGAGCAGTTCTTC. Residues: CATSPGTGPNEQFF. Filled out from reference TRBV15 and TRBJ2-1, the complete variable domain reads DAMVIQNPRYQVTQFGKPVTLSCSQTLNHNVMYWYQQKSSQAPKLLFHYYDKDFNNEADTPDNFQSRRPNTSFCFLDIRSPGLGDTAMYLCATSPGTGPNEQFFGPGTRLTVL.